This TCR beta chain is drawn from a study of blood T cell repertoires in COVID-19. In the study overall: Samples of COVID-19 (acute and convalescent) were obtained from the United States, Italy and Spain.

Cohort allocation depended upon clinical history that participants reported. Two negative PCRs, clearance, or symptom resolution were required of recovered Cohort 3 donors. Germline V gene lookup returns CDR1 LNHDA and CDR2 SQIVND (reference sequence). This CDR3 has 8 residues. Original data processing: Amplification with reference gene primers provided the estimates of nucleated cell counts. Produced via immunoSEQ multiplex PCR; TCRdb's table is partial and in-frame only. That table supplies the V and J calls and clone size; D and trimming were determined from the DNA. The sample consists of some 390,000 clones, 85% to 90% of them appearing once. Of note for this clone: A read error may account for a junction end that differs from germline.

This clonotype was sampled from a woman aged 30 to 39 who had recovered from COVID-19. This chain links TRBV19 with TRBJ2-1; D is possibly TRBD2 (6 bases). Input material: PBMCs or T cells enriched from blood (not recorded which). The CDR3 DNA sequence: TGTGCCAGTAGGGACTACCTCTTC. Its translation is CASRDYLF.